Detailed here is one T cell receptor (beta chain). This record belongs to a study of blood T cell repertoires in COVID-19. As for the study in general: Nucleic acid was either cDNA or gDNA, and it came from T cells, B-cell-depleted T cells, or PBMCs.

Original analysis: Cell counts per sample came from amplifying reference gene primers. Sequencing used immunoSEQ multiplex PCR; TCRdb keeps in-frame clones, though not all of them. The V and J calls and the clone size are those of that table, but D and trimming were determined from the DNA. The repertoire has some 150,000 clones, around 86% of them found once; the top ten carry roughly 3.9%. The sequence came from a woman older than 75 with acute or convalescent COVID-19. Sample: peripheral blood.

CDR3 DNA: TGTGCCATCAGCCGGACGGACTCTAACTATGGCTACACCTTC. This encodes CAISRTDSNYGYTF. The chain uses TRBV10-3 and TRBJ1-2; D remains unclear. The CDR3 is made up of 14 amino acids. CDR1 and CDR2 (germline): ENHRY, SYGVKD. The V end lost 6 bases, the J end lost 0 bases, and 11 bases lay between the germline ends.